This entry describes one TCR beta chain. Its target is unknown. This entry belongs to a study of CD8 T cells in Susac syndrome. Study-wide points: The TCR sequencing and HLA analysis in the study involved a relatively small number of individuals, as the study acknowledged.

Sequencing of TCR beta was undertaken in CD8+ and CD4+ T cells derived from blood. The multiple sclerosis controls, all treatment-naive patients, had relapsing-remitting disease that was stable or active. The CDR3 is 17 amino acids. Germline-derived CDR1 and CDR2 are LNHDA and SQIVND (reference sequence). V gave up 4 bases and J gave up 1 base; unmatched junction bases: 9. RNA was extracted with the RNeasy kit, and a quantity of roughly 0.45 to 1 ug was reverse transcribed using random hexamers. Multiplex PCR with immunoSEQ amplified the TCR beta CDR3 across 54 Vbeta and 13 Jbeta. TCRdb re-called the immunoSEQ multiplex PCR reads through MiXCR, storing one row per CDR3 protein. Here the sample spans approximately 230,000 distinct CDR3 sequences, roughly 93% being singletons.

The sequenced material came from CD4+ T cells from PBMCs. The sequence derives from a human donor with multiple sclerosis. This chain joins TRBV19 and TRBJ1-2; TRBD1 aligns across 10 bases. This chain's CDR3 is CASSTTGTGAYNYGYTF. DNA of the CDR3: TGTGCCAGTAGTACGACCGGGACAGGGGCATATAACTATGGCTACACCTTC.